This T cell receptor (beta chain) was retrieved from a study of CD8+ T cells in alopecia areata. Overall study: The graft donors were approximately 6-13-month-old C3H/HeJ mice with spontaneous alopecia, and their skin went to approximately 6-11-week-old female C3H/HeJ mice. Notes on the study in general: Scalp lesions, especially in alopecia totalis/universalis, had higher clonality than normal scalp.

It was cDNA, reverse transcribed from extracted RNA, that served as the sequencing template. Libraries were prepared by immunoSEQ multiplex PCR; TCRdb keeps only in-frame clonotypes and omits some of them. The repertoire yields some 110,000 clones, none seen only once; the top ten contain 15% to 20%. The CDR3 consists of 14 residues. CDR1 and CDR2 (germline): NNHDY, SYVADS. Unmatched junction bases numbered 3, after V lost 4 bases and J lost 1 base. On this clone: Its antigen is not known. The gene names given are mouse names. The read terminates 4 residues before the CDR3 end, so the remaining end is supplied by the germline J gene.

The TCR originated in a C3H/HeJ mouse with alopecia areata. MHC haplotype: H2-k. The sequencing sample was made of lesional skin. The chain carries TRBV13-3 and TRBJ1-1; 8 nucleotides agree with TRBD1. CDR3 bases read: TGTGCCAGCAGTCTTGGACAGGGAAACACA. Translating it yields CASSLGQGNT. The full CDR3 protein is CASSLGQGNTEVFF.